This T cell receptor beta chain is from a study of T cell repertoires in cytomegalovirus infection. The J segment lost 4 bases and the V segment lost 2 bases, leaving 9 bases of the junction unmatched. Germline V lookup: CDR1 SGHTA, CDR2 FQGNSA. CDR3 length: 16 residues. MiXCR was run by TCRdb on the reads, yielding one entry per CDR3 protein. The repertoire holds around 740,000 distinct CDR3 sequences, with less than 40% as singletons. With respect to this clonotype: The conserved phenylalanine or tryptophan is not found at the CDR3 terminus, so this likely reflects a read error.

Material: PBMCs. This receptor was identified in a human donor in good health (CMV status not recorded). Some clones in this sample may be carry-over from other donors' samples. The chain couples TRBV7-2 to TRBJ2-5; 8 positions match TRBD2. In DNA, the CDR3 is TGTGCCAGCAGCTTAAGGGGCGGGAGGTTCCGAGAGACCCAGTACTGC. Translated, it gives CASSLRGGRFRETQYC.